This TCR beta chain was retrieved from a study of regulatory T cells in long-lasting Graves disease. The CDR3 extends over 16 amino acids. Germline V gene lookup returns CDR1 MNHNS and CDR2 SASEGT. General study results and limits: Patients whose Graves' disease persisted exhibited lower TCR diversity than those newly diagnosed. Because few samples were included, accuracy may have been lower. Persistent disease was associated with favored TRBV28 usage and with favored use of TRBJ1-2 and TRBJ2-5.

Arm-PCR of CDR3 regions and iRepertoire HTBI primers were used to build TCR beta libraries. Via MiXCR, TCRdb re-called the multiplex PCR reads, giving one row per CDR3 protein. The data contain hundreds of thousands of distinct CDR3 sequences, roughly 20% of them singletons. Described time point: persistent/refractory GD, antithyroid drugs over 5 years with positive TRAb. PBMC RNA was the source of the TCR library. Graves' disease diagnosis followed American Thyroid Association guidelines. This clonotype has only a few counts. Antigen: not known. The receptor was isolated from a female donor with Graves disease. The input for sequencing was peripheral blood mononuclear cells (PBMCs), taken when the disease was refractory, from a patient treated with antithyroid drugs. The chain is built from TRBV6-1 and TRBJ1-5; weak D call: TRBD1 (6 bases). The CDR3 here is CAGARGVDGSNQPQHF. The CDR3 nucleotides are TGTGCTGGGGCTAGGGGGGTAGATGGGAGCAATCAGCCCCAGCATTTT.